Presented here are 21 T cell receptor beta chains from one specimen sequenced in a study of post-analysis software for immune sequencing data. Study findings and constraints: Elevated frequency relative to controls characterized about 5 TRBV segments in patients, TRBV5-6, TRBV5-1 and TRBV20-1 among them.

Unique molecular identifiers were present in the TCR beta cDNA libraries. Each CDR3 protein is one row after TCRdb ran MiXCR on the PCR reads. The sample has 400,000 to 500,000 distinct CDR3 sequences; approximately 38% are singletons. These receptors are not linked to any known antigen. Sequencing used blood. The receptor source for this set is a girl aged 2-10 years with multiple sclerosis.

This clonotype was counted a few times. This rearrangement joins TRBV4-2 to TRBJ2-3, with 10 bases matching TRBD2. The CDR3 runs 16 residues. Germline CDR1 LGHNA, CDR2 YNFKEQ. V shed 3 bases, J shed 0 bases, and the junction held 3 bases outside the gene matches. As DNA, the CDR3 is TGTGCCAGCAGCCACGAAGCGGGGGGGAGCACAGATACGCAGTATTTT. It is translated as CASSHEAGGSTDTQYF.

This clonotype was counted only a few times. The chain has TRBV28 and TRBJ2-3; D possibly corresponds to TRBD1 (5 bases). Deletions cut 2 bases from V and 0 bases from J, with 15 bases between. This CDR3 comprises 17 residues. Germline values: CDR1 MDHEN, CDR2 SYDVKM. DNA for the CDR3: TGTGCCAGCAGTTTAGCGACAGCTGGTGGTAGCACAGATACGCAGTATTTT. This gives the protein CASSLATAGGSTDTQYF.

This clonotype came up a few times. The chain combines TRBV12-3 or TRBV12-4 with TRBJ2-7; tentative D call: TRBD1 (6 bases). The CDR3 length is 11 residues. V was pared by 6 bases and J by 4 bases, with 7 bases between. CDR3 sequence reads: CASRDSYEQYF. CDR3 nucleotide sequence: TGTGCCAGCAGGGACAGTTACGAGCAGTACTTC.

This clonotype was counted only a few times. This chain's CDR3 is CASSRFDGPYEQYF. DNA for the CDR3: TGTGCCAGCAGCCGATTTGACGGGCCCTACGAGCAGTACTTC. The chain combines TRBV7-8 with TRBJ2-7; no definite D call. V was shortened by 5 bases and J by 2 bases, with 13 bases between the two germline ends. The CDR3 contains 14 residues. Germline CDR1 and CDR2: SGHVS and FQNEAQ.

This clonotype was seen a handful of times. The chain uses TRBV20-1 and TRBJ1-6; D perhaps matches TRBD1 (5 bases). The V end lost 3 bases, the J end lost 9 bases, and 6 bases lay between the germline ends. Per the germline V gene, CDR1 is DFQATT and CDR2 is SNEGSKA (reference sequence). The CDR3 loop spans 11 amino acids. CDR3 in amino acids: CSASGGSPLHF. The CDR3 nucleotides read TGCAGTGCTAGCGGGGGTTCACCCCTCCACTTT.

The chain has TRBV27 and TRBJ2-5; 10 bases are a match to TRBD2. Germline lookup yields CDR1 MNHEY and CDR2 SMNVEV (reference sequence). The CDR3 has 13 residues. Trimming took 6 bases from V and 5 from J; bases not matched to a gene: 3. The CDR3 is CASRPSGSETQYF. In nucleotides, the CDR3 is TGTGCCAGCAGACCTAGCGGGAGTGAGACCCAGTACTTC.

The rearrangement links TRBV10-3 to TRBJ1-1, with D tentatively TRBD1 (5 bases). The CDR3 has 14 amino acids. The V end lost 8 bases, the J end lost 0 bases, and 13 bases lay between the germline ends. Germline CDR1 is ENHRY and CDR2 is SYGVKD. CDR3 coding DNA: TGTGCCATCCGGGCGATAGGGGTGAACACTGAAGCTTTCTTT. This codes for CAIRAIGVNTEAFF.

With regard to this clonotype: A much larger clone lies one base from this, so it may be a read error. The V and J genes are TRBV15 and TRBJ2-1; no firm D call. V dropped 3 bases and J dropped 10 bases, with 16 bases sitting between them. Germline values: CDR1 LNHNV, CDR2 YYDKDF (reference sequence). The CDR3 is 14 amino acids. CDR3 in amino acids: CATSSYLFHYEQFF. CDR3 nucleotide sequence: TGTGCCACCAGCAGTTACTTATTCCACTACGAGCAGTTCTTC.

The chain links TRBV20-1 to TRBJ1-1; 11 positions match TRBD1. CDR1 and CDR2 from the germline V gene are DFQATT and SNEGSKA (reference sequence). V trimming: 5 bases; J trimming: 7 bases; junction bases outside the gene matches: 9. This CDR3 is built from 14 residues. CDR3 amino acids: CSAFGQGASGEAFF. CDR3 DNA: TGCAGTGCTTTCGGACAGGGGGCTTCGGGTGAAGCTTTCTTT.

This clonotype was seen a handful of times. The CDR3 reads CASSPGTRASTDTQYF. CDR3 in DNA: TGTGCCAGCAGCCCGGGGACCCGGGCTAGCACAGATACGCAGTATTTT. The J gene is TRBJ2-3, the V gene TRBV9; D assignment may be TRBD1 or TRBD2 (5 bases each). The V end lost 4 bases, the J end lost 0 bases, and 15 bases lay between the germline ends. This CDR3 spans 16 amino acids. Germline V gene sequence: CDR1 SGDLS, CDR2 YYNGEE. The variable domain in full, with the rest retrieved from reference TRBV9 and TRBJ2-3, is DSGVTQTPKHLITATGQRVTLRCSPRSGDLSVYWYQQSLDQGLQFLIQYYNGEERAKGNILERFSAQQFPDLHSELNLSSLELGDSALYFCASSPGTRASTDTQYFGPGTRLTVL.

The chain recombines TRBV13 with TRBJ2-5, with D possibly TRBD2 on 5 matching bases. The CDR3 has 16 residues. CDR1 PRHDT and CDR2 FYEKMQ come from the germline V gene (reference sequence). V lost 0 bases and J 5 bases, leaving 16 bases between the germline ends. Here the CDR3 reads CASSLGVDRPGETQYF. CDR3 DNA sequence: TGTGCCAGCAGCTTAGGGGTGGACCGGCCGGGGGAGACCCAGTACTTC.

This sequence joins TRBV6-5 and TRBJ1-2; 10 bases agree with TRBD1. J lost 4 bases, V lost 0 bases, and 2 bases had no gene match. The CDR3 covers 15 residues. Germline-derived CDR1 and CDR2 are MNHEY and SVGAGI. The CDR3 protein is CASSYSRTGGYGYTF. CDR3 sequence (DNA): TGTGCCAGCAGTTACTCGAGGACAGGGGGCTATGGCTACACCTTC.

This clonotype was counted a few times. The chain recombines TRBV2 with TRBJ2-1; tentatively, D is TRBD2 (6 bases). In germline, CDR1 is SNHLY, CDR2 FYNNEI. The CDR3 has 12 amino acids. V lost 8 bases to trimming and J lost 7 bases, with 12 bases between them. The CDR3 protein is CASFRLVNEQFF. For the CDR3, the DNA is TGTGCCAGCTTCAGACTAGTAAATGAGCAGTTCTTC.

The chain has TRBV28 and TRBJ2-3; 7 bases fit TRBD2. Per the germline V gene, CDR1 is MDHEN and CDR2 is SYDVKM. With 3 bases clipped from V and 5 bases from J, the junction kept 17 bases outside the gene matches. The CDR3 runs to 18 residues. The CDR3 sequence is CASSFRRGRGRGGDTQYF. CDR3 nucleotide sequence: TGTGCCAGCAGTTTTCGTCGGGGTCGTGGGAGGGGAGGAGATACGCAGTATTTT.

The chain recombines TRBV4-1 with TRBJ2-7; D may be TRBD2 (6 bases). V lost 0 bases and J 3 bases, leaving 12 bases between the germline ends. CDR3 length equals 15 residues. The germline gives CDR1 MGHRA, CDR2 YSYEKL. The CDR3 region is CASSQDGGIGYEQYF. The CDR3 coding sequence is TGCGCCAGCAGCCAAGATGGGGGGATAGGCTACGAGCAGTACTTC.

This clonotype has ten or more counts. The chain combines TRBV7-2 with TRBJ2-7; 12 bases agree with TRBD2. V dropped 4 bases and J dropped 3; count of bases not matched to a gene: 7. The CDR3 is 16 residues long. The V gene's germline CDR1 is SGHTA and CDR2 FQGNSA. DNA of the CDR3: TGTGCCAGCAGCTCTTGGACTAGCGGGACGAACTACGAGCAGTACTTC. It is translated as CASSSWTSGTNYEQYF.

This sequence joins TRBV3-1 and TRBJ2-7; TRBD2 is a possible D gene (5 bases). The CDR3 runs 12 residues. Germline-derived CDR1 and CDR2 are LGHDT and YNNKEL (reference sequence). The V end lost 0 bases, the J end lost 7 bases, and 7 bases lay between the germline ends. The CDR3 sequence: CASSQEGSEQYF. For the CDR3, the DNA is TGTGCCAGCAGCCAAGAAGGGAGTGAGCAGTACTTC.

The rearrangement uses TRBV29-1 and TRBJ2-7; tentatively, D is TRBD1 or TRBD2 (5 bases each). Germline assignment: CDR1 SQVTM and CDR2 ANQGSEA. V lost 4 bases and J 3 bases, leaving 19 bases between the germline ends. This CDR3 is built from 15 residues. As DNA, the CDR3 is TGCAGCGTTGGTCAGGGACCATTCTCCATCTACGAGCAGTACTTC. It translates to CSVGQGPFSIYEQYF.

The gene calls are TRBV6-2 or TRBV6-3 and TRBJ2-5; 9 nucleotides align to TRBD1. The trim removed 4 bases at V and 1 base at J, leaving 7 bases unmatched. Germline CDR1 MNHEY, CDR2 SVGEGT. The CDR3 spans 16 residues. The chain's CDR3 is CASSFGTGLFQETQYF. The CDR3 region has the DNA TGTGCCAGCAGTTTCGGGACAGGGCTCTTCCAAGAGACCCAGTACTTC.

This clonotype has a handful of counts. The genes are TRBV12-3 or TRBV12-4 and TRBJ2-1; D is undetermined. CDR3 length: 12 residues. V dropped 3 bases and J dropped 7 bases, with 7 bases sitting between them. CDR3: CASSFQLNEQFF. CDR3 nucleotides: TGTGCCAGCAGTTTTCAGTTGAATGAGCAGTTCTTC.

This clonotype has only a few counts. The V call is TRBV6-4, the J call TRBJ2-3, with D tentatively TRBD1 (6 bases). The CDR3 sequence is 14 residues long. The V and J ends lost 5 bases and 3 bases respectively, with 12 bases between them. From germline, CDR1 is MRHNA and CDR2 SNTAGT. The DNA for the CDR3 is TGTGCCAGCAGTCCAGGGGATATGACAGATACGCAGTATTTT. It translates to CASSPGDMTDTQYF.